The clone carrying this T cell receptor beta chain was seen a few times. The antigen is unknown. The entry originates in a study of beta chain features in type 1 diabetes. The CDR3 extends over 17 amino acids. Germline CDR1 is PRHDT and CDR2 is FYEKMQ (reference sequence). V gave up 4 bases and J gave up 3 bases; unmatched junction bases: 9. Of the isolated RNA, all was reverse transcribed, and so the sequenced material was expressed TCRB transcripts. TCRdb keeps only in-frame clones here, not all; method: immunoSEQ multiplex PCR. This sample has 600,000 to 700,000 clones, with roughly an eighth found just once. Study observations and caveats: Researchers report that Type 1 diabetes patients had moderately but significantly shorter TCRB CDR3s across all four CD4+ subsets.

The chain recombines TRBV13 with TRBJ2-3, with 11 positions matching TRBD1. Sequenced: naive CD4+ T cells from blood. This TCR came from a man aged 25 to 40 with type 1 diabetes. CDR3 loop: CASSSPLGQGVTDTQYF. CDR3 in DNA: TGTGCCAGCAGCTCCCCCCTGGGACAGGGGGTAACAGATACGCAGTATTTT.